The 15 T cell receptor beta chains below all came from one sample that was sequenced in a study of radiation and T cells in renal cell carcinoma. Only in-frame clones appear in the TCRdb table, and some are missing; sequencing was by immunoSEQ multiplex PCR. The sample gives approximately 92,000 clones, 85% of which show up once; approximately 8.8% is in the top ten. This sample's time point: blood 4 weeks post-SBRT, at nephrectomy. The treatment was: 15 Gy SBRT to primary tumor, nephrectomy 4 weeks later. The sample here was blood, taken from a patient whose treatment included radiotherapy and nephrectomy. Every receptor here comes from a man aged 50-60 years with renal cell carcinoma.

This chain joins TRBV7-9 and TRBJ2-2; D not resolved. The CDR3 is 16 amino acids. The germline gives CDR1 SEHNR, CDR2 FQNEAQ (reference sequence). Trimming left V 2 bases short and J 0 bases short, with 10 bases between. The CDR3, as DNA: TGTGCCAGCAGCTTATTCCAGCCCCCGAACACCGGGGAGCTGTTTTTT. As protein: CASSLFQPPNTGELFF.

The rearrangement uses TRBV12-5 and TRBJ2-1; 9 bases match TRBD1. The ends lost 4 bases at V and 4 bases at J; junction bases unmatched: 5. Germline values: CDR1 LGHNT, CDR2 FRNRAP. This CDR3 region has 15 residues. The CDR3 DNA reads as TGTGCTAGTGGTTGGACGGGACAGGGTTACAATGAGCAGTTCTTC. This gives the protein CASGWTGQGYNEQFF.

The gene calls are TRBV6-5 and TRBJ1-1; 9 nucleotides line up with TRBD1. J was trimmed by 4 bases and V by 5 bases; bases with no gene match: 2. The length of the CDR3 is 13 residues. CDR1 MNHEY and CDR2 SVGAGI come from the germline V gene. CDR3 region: CASSMGQGTEAFF. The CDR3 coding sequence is TGTGCCAGCAGTATGGGACAGGGCACTGAAGCTTTCTTT.

As DNA, the CDR3 is TGTGCCAGCAGTGAAGGCAGGCTGAACACCGGGGAGCTGTTTTTT. It yields the protein CASSEGRLNTGELFF. V usage is TRBV6-1 and J usage is TRBJ2-2, with D hard to call. The CDR3 length is 15 residues. V lost 1 base, J lost 1 base, and 7 bases lay in between. The V gene's germline CDR1 is MNHNS and CDR2 SASEGT.

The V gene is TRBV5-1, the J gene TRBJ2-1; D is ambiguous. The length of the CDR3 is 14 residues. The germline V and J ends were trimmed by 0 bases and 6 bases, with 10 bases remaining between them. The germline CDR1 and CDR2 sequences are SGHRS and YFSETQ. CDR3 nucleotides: TGCGCCAGCAGCTTGGCCTCTCCTCTCAATGAGCAGTTCTTC. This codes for CASSLASPLNEQFF.

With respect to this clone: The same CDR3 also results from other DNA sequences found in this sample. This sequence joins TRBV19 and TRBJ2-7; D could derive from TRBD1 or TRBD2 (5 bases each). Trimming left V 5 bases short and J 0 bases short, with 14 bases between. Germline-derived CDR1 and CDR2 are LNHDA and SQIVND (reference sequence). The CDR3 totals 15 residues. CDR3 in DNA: TGTGCCAGTAGTTTCACCGGGACCGTCTCCTACGAGCAGTACTTC. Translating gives CASSFTGTVSYEQYF.

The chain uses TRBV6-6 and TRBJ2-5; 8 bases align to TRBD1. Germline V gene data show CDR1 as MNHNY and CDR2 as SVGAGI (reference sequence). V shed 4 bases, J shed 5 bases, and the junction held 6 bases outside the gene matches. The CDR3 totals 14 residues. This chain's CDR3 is CASSFQGARETQYF. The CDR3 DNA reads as TGTGCCAGCAGTTTTCAGGGGGCCAGGGAGACCCAGTACTTC.

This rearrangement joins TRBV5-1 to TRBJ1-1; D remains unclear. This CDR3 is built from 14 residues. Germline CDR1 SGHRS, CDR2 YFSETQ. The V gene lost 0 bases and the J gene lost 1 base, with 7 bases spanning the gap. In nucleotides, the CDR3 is TGCGCCAGCAGCTTGGCCTCCACGAACACTGAAGCTTTCTTT. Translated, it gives CASSLASTNTEAFF.

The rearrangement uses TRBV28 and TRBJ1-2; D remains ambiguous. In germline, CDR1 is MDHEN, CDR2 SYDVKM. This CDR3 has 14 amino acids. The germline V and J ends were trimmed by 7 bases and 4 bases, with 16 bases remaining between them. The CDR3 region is CASIPGTRGYGYTF. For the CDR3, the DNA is TGTGCCAGCATCCCAGGAACCCGAGGCTATGGCTACACCTTC.

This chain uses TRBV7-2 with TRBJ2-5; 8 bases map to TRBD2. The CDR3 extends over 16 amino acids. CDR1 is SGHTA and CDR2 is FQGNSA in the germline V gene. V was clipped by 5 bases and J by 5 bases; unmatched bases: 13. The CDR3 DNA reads TGTGCCAGCAGCCGGAGCGGGGGCCCCGGGGGGGAGACCCAGTACTTC. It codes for CASSRSGGPGGETQYF.

The CDR3 protein is CASSLVHGGHTEAFF. The CDR3 DNA reads as TGTGCCAGCAGCTTAGTTCACGGGGGGCACACTGAAGCTTTCTTT. The chain links TRBV7-2 to TRBJ1-1; possible D gene TRBD1, 6 bases. The CDR3 runs to 15 residues. The V gene's germline CDR1 is SGHTA and CDR2 FQGNSA. Trimming pared 1 base from V and 3 bases from J, leaving 12 bases between.

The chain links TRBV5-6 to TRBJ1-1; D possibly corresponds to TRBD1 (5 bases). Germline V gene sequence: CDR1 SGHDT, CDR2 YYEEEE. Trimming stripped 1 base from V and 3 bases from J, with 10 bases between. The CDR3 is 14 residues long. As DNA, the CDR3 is TGTGCCAGCAGCTTGTGGGACGCCTACACTGAAGCTTTCTTT. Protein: CASSLWDAYTEAFF.

CDR3 residues: CSVGTVLQETQYF. Written as DNA, the CDR3 is TGCAGCGTTGGGACAGTCCTTCAAGAGACCCAGTACTTC. This chain uses TRBV29-1 with TRBJ2-5, with D tentatively TRBD1 (6 bases). From germline, CDR1 is SQVTM and CDR2 ANQGSEA. Trimming removed 4 bases from V and 2 bases from J, with 11 bases in between. The CDR3 has 13 residues.

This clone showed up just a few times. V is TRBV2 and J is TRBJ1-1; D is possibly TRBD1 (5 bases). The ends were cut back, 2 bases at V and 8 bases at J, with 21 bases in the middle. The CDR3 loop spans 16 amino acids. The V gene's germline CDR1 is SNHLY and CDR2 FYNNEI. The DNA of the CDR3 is TGTGCCAGCAGTGAACTGGGACTCAAAAGGGGAAGCGAAGCTTTCTTT. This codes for CASSELGLKRGSEAFF.

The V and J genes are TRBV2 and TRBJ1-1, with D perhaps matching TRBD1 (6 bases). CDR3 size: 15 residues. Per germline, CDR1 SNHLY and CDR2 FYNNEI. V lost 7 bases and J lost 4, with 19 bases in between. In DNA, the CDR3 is TGTGCCAGCACTGCCGAAAAACAGGGAATCACTGAAGCTTTCTTT. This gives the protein CASTAEKQGITEAFF.